The T cell receptor (beta chain) described here comes from a study of T cell repertoires in cytomegalovirus infection. Study as a whole: Through public TCR beta signatures, both CMV infection and matching HLA type were indicated.

This clonotype was seen ten or more times. TCRdb itself ran the reads through MiXCR, one entry per CDR3 protein. The sample holds 290,000 or so distinct CDR3 sequences, about 8.8% seen once. Germline loops: CDR1 LGHDT, CDR2 YNNKEL (reference sequence). V dropped 1 base and J dropped 1 base, with 11 bases sitting between them. This CDR3 spans 17 amino acids. The sequence was obtained from a human donor in good health (CMV status not recorded). Some clones in this sample may be carry-over from other donors' samples. This chain uses TRBV3-1 with TRBJ2-6; D gene uncertain. Sequencing input: PBMCs. CDR3 amino acids: CASSQGTIESGANVLTF. In nucleotides, the CDR3 is TGTGCCAGCAGCCAAGGTACAATAGAGTCTGGGGCCAACGTCCTGACTTTC.